These 32 T cell receptor beta chains originate from one sample sequenced in a study of blood T cell repertoires in COVID-19. Generated by immunoSEQ multiplex PCR, the TCRdb table keeps only in-frame clones and is missing some. Among some 85,000 clones listed, about 89% were seen once. Sequenced input: peripheral blood. These receptors came from a man aged 45-60 years with acute or convalescent COVID-19.

The chain joins TRBV7-9 to TRBJ2-1, with 13 nucleotides matching TRBD2. The germline V gene encodes CDR1 SEHNR and CDR2 FQNEAQ (reference sequence). J was trimmed by 4 bases and V by 5 bases; bases with no gene match: 11. The CDR3 sequence is 18 residues long. The CDR3 nucleotides read TGTGCCAGCAGCCCCGGACTAGCGGGGGTCCACGGTTACAATGAGCAGTTCTTC. It specifies CASSPGLAGVHGYNEQFF. Full variable domain (rest looked up from reference TRBV7-9 and TRBJ2-1): DTGVSQNPRHKITKRGQNVTFRCDPISEHNRLYWYRQTLGQGPEFLTYFQNEAQLEKSRLLSDRFSAERPKGSFSTLEIQRTEQGDSAMYLCASSPGLAGVHGYNEQFFGPGTRLTVL.

The rearrangement joins TRBV9 to TRBJ2-1; 12 bases line up with TRBD2. The V segment lost 0 bases and the J segment 5 bases; nucleotides outside the gene matches: 3. Germline CDR1 reads SGDLS; CDR2 reads YYNGEE. The CDR3 spans 16 residues. The CDR3: CASSVGLAGANNEQFF. DNA of the CDR3: TGTGCCAGCAGCGTAGGACTAGCGGGGGCGAACAATGAGCAGTTCTTC.

The CDR3 loop reads CASSRGGDTEAFF. In nucleotides, the CDR3 is TGTGCCAGCAGTCGGGGCGGGGACACTGAAGCTTTCTTT. V and J are TRBV7-2 and TRBJ1-1, with D tentatively TRBD1 (5 bases). Trimming cost V 6 bases and J 3 bases, with 11 bases left between them. CDR1 is SGHTA and CDR2 is FQGNSA in the germline V gene. The CDR3 loop spans 13 amino acids.

J is TRBJ1-4 and V is TRBV2, with 10 bases aligning to TRBD1. There are 14 residues in the CDR3. Unmatched junction bases numbered 6, after V lost 6 bases and J lost 8 bases. Germline lookup yields CDR1 SNHLY and CDR2 FYNNEI. CDR3 loop: CASSPGTGDEKLFF. The CDR3 DNA is TGTGCCAGCAGCCCAGGGACAGGGGACGAAAAACTGTTTTTT.

The rearrangement joins TRBV5-1 to TRBJ2-5; 7 bases fit TRBD2. CDR3 length: 16 residues. The germline gives CDR1 SGHRS, CDR2 YFSETQ. Germline trimming cut 4 bases from V and 1 base from J; bases unmatched to any gene: 10. CDR3 protein: CASSRDNGGTQETQYF. The CDR3, as DNA: TGCGCCAGCAGCCGAGATAACGGGGGGACCCAAGAGACCCAGTACTTC.

V gene TRBV19 combines with J gene TRBJ1-5, with D unclear. The V gene's germline CDR1 is LNHDA and CDR2 SQIVND (reference sequence). CDR3 length: 15 amino acids. Trimming left V 6 bases short and J 4 bases short, with 16 bases between. The CDR3 nucleotides are TGTGCCAGTAGATTGAACGCGGAGAGGAATCAGCCCCAGCATTTT. Translated, it gives CASRLNAERNQPQHF.

The rearrangement links TRBV10-2 to TRBJ1-6, with a tentative D call TRBD1 (5 bases). CDR3 length: 14 residues. CDR1 is WSHSY, CDR2 SAAADI, per germline. V was cut by 2 bases and J by 9 bases, with 11 bases left in between. The CDR3 region is CASSEGAGRSPLHF. Written as DNA, the CDR3 is TGCGCCAGCAGTGAGGGGGCTGGGCGTTCACCCCTCCACTTT.

The chain links TRBV7-5 to TRBJ1-1; TRBD1 is taken as the D call from the table, unchecked against the DNA. TRBV7-5 has pseudogene status. This CDR3 has 15 amino acids. CDR3 nucleotide sequence: TGTGTCAGAAGCTTAGTACGTTACATGAACACTGAAGCTTTCTTT. It codes for CVRSLVRYMNTEAFF.

This chain links TRBV30 with TRBJ1-4; D is unresolved. V lost 4 bases, J lost 6 bases, and 9 bases lay in between. Looked up from germline, CDR1 is GTSNPN and CDR2 is SVGIG (reference sequence). This CDR3 is 12 amino acids long. The CDR3 nucleotides read TGTGCCTGGAATGGGGAGGATGAAAAACTGTTTTTT. Translation gives CAWNGEDEKLFF.

The V call is TRBV7-9, the J call TRBJ1-1; 11 nucleotides line up with TRBD1. CDR3 length equals 15 residues. Looked up from germline, CDR1 is SEHNR and CDR2 is FQNEAQ (reference sequence). Unmatched junction bases numbered 6, after V lost 5 bases and J lost 4 bases. CDR3 DNA: TGTGCCAGCAGCCTTGGGACAGGGGGAACCACTGAAGCTTTCTTT. Encoded protein: CASSLGTGGTTEAFF.

CDR3 in DNA: TGTGCCAGCAGCCCGAGGGACAGGGGGCGGGTGAACACTGAAGCTTTCTTT. Translation gives CASSPRDRGRVNTEAFF. The chain recombines TRBV13 with TRBJ1-1; 12 bases line up with TRBD1. The trim removed 5 bases at V and 0 bases at J, leaving 7 bases unmatched. The germline V gene encodes CDR1 PRHDT and CDR2 FYEKMQ (reference sequence). The CDR3 is made up of 17 amino acids. The full variable domain, rest sourced from reference TRBV13 and TRBJ1-1, is AAGVIQSPRHLIKEKRETATLKCYPIPRHDTVYWYQQGPGQDPQFLISFYEKMQSDKGSIPDRFSAQQFSDYHSELNMSSLELGDSALYFCASSPRDRGRVNTEAFFGQGTRLTVV.

The chain has TRBV19 and TRBJ2-5; 12 bases map to TRBD2. The CDR3 extends over 15 amino acids. Germline V lookup: CDR1 LNHDA, CDR2 SQIVND (reference sequence). V lost 3 bases, J lost 2 bases, and 1 base stayed unmatched. CDR3 coding DNA: TGTGCCAGTAGTATGCTAGCGGGGGGGCAAGAGACCCAGTACTTC. Protein sequence: CASSMLAGGQETQYF.

The chain combines TRBV3-1 (or the pseudogene TRBV3-2) with TRBJ1-2; TRBD1 might be the D (6 bases). V was trimmed by 0 bases and J by 4 bases, leaving 9 bases between them. The germline gives CDR1 LGHDT, CDR2 YNNKEL (reference sequence). The CDR3 loop spans 14 amino acids. In DNA, the CDR3 is TGTGCCAGCAGCCAAGAAAACAGGGCCTATGGCTACACCTTC. It codes for CASSQENRAYGYTF.

The chain recombines TRBV2 with TRBJ2-2, with a possible D match to TRBD1 (6 bases). The CDR3 is made up of 15 amino acids. V gave up 3 bases and J gave up 4 bases, with 12 bases separating them. The V gene's germline CDR1 is SNHLY and CDR2 FYNNEI. This CDR3 reads CASSEWGRRTGELFF. The CDR3 DNA follows: TGTGCCAGCAGTGAGTGGGGGCGCCGCACCGGGGAGCTGTTTTTT.

This sequence joins TRBV7-3 and TRBJ1-2; D is uncertain. The CDR3 covers 14 residues. V gave up 3 bases and J gave up 0 bases, with 8 bases separating them. Germline assignment: CDR1 SGHTA and CDR2 FQGTGA. CDR3 sequence reads: CASSLDGTNYGYTF. CDR3 coding DNA: TGTGCCAGCAGCTTGGACGGGACTAACTATGGCTACACCTTC.

The chain uses TRBV29-1 and TRBJ1-3; 11 bases match TRBD1. The CDR3 totals 15 residues. The V gene end was trimmed by 7 bases and the J gene end by 2 bases; junction bases not matched to a gene: 7. CDR1 is SQVTM, CDR2 ANQGSEA, per germline. The CDR3 region is CSAEDRGRPGNTIYF. DNA of the CDR3: TGCAGCGCCGAGGACAGGGGGCGGCCTGGAAACACCATATATTTT.

This chain joins TRBV5-6 and TRBJ1-3; D gene ambiguous. Germline V gives CDR1 SGHDT, CDR2 YYEEEE. This CDR3 comprises 13 residues. Trimming cost V 5 bases and J 0 bases, with 6 bases left between them. CDR3 bases: TGTGCCAGCAGTATCGTCTCTGGAAACACCATATATTTT. Its protein product is CASSIVSGNTIYF. The variable domain in full, completed from reference TRBV5-6 and TRBJ1-3, reads DAGVTQSPTHLIKTRGQQVTLRCSPKSGHDTVSWYQQALGQGPQFIFQYYEEEERQRGNFPDRFSGHQFPNYSSELNVNALLLGDSALYLCASSIVSGNTIYFGEGSWLTVV.

V is TRBV19 and J is TRBJ1-6, with TRBD1 identical over 8 bases. V lost 3 bases and J lost 7; bases outside the gene matches: 11. Germline assignment: CDR1 LNHDA and CDR2 SQIVND (reference sequence). The length of the CDR3 is 17 residues. The CDR3 loop reads CASSIPDWTGSNSPLHF. DNA for the CDR3: TGTGCCAGTAGTATCCCGGACTGGACAGGGTCCAATTCACCCCTCCACTTT.

This clone has only one observation. CDR3 in DNA: TGTGCCATCAGAGATCCCAGGGGATCCGGAAACACCATATATTTT. Translated, it gives CAIRDPRGSGNTIYF. The chain links TRBV10-3 to TRBJ1-3, with a tentative D call TRBD1 (6 bases). The germline V and J ends were trimmed by 6 bases and 4 bases, with 16 bases remaining between them. The CDR3 has 15 residues. CDR1 and CDR2 (germline): ENHRY, SYGVKD.

The chain carries TRBV5-8 and TRBJ1-1; 9 nucleotides agree with TRBD1. J lost 3 bases, V lost 3 bases, and 9 bases had no gene match. CDR3 length: 16 amino acids. CDR1 is SGHTS and CDR2 is YDEGEE in the germline V gene. The CDR3, as DNA: TGTGCCAGCAGCTCAGGAAACAGGGGGCCGGACACTGAAGCTTTCTTT. It is translated as CASSSGNRGPDTEAFF.

The sample holds one count of this clone. V and J are TRBV4-1 and TRBJ1-5, with unresolved D. Trimming took 1 base from V and 4 from J, leaving 8 bases between them. Germline V gene sequence: CDR1 MGHRA, CDR2 YSYEKL. The CDR3 totals 14 residues. CDR3 in amino acids: CASSQVFLNQPQHF. CDR3 DNA: TGCGCCAGCAGCCAAGTTTTCTTAAATCAGCCCCAGCATTTT.

This chain connects TRBV29-1 to TRBJ2-5; TRBD1 aligns across 9 bases. Trimming took 6 bases from V and 2 from J; bases not matched to a gene: 4. The V gene's germline CDR1 is SQVTM and CDR2 ANQGSEA. The CDR3 totals 13 residues. Here the CDR3 DNA reads TGCAGCGTCTTCGGGACAGGGCAAGAGACCCAGTACTTC. This codes for CSVFGTGQETQYF.

The rearrangement links TRBV19 to TRBJ1-5; D perhaps matches TRBD1 (6 bases). Germline CDR1 and CDR2: LNHDA and SQIVND (reference sequence). The length of the CDR3 is 15 residues. Trimming took off 6 bases at V and 2 bases at J, with 14 bases between the two ends. CDR3 region: CASRLTGSRNQPQHF. The CDR3 DNA reads TGTGCCAGTAGACTGACAGGTTCGCGCAATCAGCCCCAGCATTTT. Drawing the rest from reference TRBV19 and TRBJ1-5, the complete variable domain is DGGITQSPKYLFRKEGQNVTLSCEQNLNHDAMYWYRQDPGQGLRLIYYSQIVNDFQKGDIAEGYSVSREKKESFPLTVTSAQKNPTAFYLCASRLTGSRNQPQHFGDGTRLSIL.

The chain links TRBV7-8 to TRBJ2-1; 8 bases fit TRBD1. The CDR3 loop spans 14 amino acids. CDR1 SGHVS and CDR2 FQNEAQ come from the germline V gene. The ends lost 3 bases at V and 8 bases at J; junction bases unmatched: 6. The CDR3 protein is CASSLSGGPYEQFF. CDR3 sequence (DNA): TGTGCCAGCAGCTTGTCAGGGGGCCCGTATGAGCAGTTCTTC.

The chain joins TRBV5-1 to TRBJ1-1; D possibly corresponds to TRBD1 (6 bases). V lost 3 bases, J lost 6 bases, and 15 bases lay in between. Germline assignment: CDR1 SGHRS and CDR2 YFSETQ. The CDR3 totals 14 residues. The CDR3 bases are TGCGCCAGCAGCTCCGGGACAAGAATATCTGAAGCTTTCTTT. It translates to CASSSGTRISEAFF. Full variable domain (missing parts from reference TRBV5-1 and TRBJ1-1): KAGVTQTPRYLIKTRGQQVTLSCSPISGHRSVSWYQQTPGQGLQFLFEYFSETQRNKGNFPGRFSGRQFSNSRSEMNVSTLELGDSALYLCASSSGTRISEAFFGQGTRLTVV.

The gene calls are TRBV6-1 and TRBJ1-5; D uncertain. V lost 3 bases to trimming and J lost 3 bases, with 12 bases between them. From germline, CDR1 is MNHNS and CDR2 SASEGT. The CDR3 contains 15 residues. CDR3 sequence (DNA): TGTGCCAGCAGTGAGTGGGGAGAGGACAATCAGCCCCAGCATTTT. Protein: CASSEWGEDNQPQHF.

CDR3 DNA sequence: TGTGCCAGCAGGGGGGACACCCCGGTGTTTTTT. This encodes CASRGDTPVFF. The chain has TRBV2 and TRBJ1-4, with a possible D match to TRBD1 (6 bases). V was pared by 6 bases and J by 15 bases, with 14 bases between. The CDR3 extends over 11 amino acids. Germline loops: CDR1 SNHLY, CDR2 FYNNEI.

The chain has TRBV7-2 and TRBJ2-1; 10 bases are shared with TRBD2. The CDR3 contains 16 residues. CDR1 SGHTA and CDR2 FQGNSA come from the germline V gene. With 0 bases clipped from V and 2 bases from J, the junction kept 1 base outside the gene matches. The DNA of the CDR3 is TGTGCCAGCAGCTTAGCCCTAGCGGGGGCCTACAATGAGCAGTTCTTC. It yields the protein CASSLALAGAYNEQFF.

The rearrangement links TRBV12-5 to TRBJ1-1, with D perhaps TRBD1 (6 bases). The CDR3 spans 14 residues. Germline CDR1 LGHNT, CDR2 FRNRAP. V was clipped by 6 bases and J by 4 bases, with 15 bases between them. CDR3: CASGLGQTGTEAFF. The CDR3 nucleotides read TGTGCTAGTGGACTCGGACAGACCGGCACTGAAGCTTTCTTT.

This chain uses TRBV7-3 with TRBJ2-5; 7 bases are a match to TRBD1. CDR3 length: 15 residues. Germline assignment: CDR1 SGHTA and CDR2 FQGTGA. V dropped 1 base and J dropped 4; count of bases not matched to a gene: 6. The CDR3 region has the DNA TGTGCCAGCAGCTTAAGTCCAAGACAGGGAGAGACCCAGTACTTC. Translating it yields CASSLSPRQGETQYF.

V gene TRBV7-2 combines with J gene TRBJ1-2; 12 positions match TRBD1. Trimming took 5 bases from V and 2 from J; bases not matched to a gene: 9. This CDR3 is 17 amino acids long. Germline V gene sequence: CDR1 SGHTA, CDR2 FQGNSA. As DNA, the CDR3 is TGTGCCAGCAGCCCCAAGGGGGGACAGGGGGCGAACTATGGCTACACCTTC. The encoded protein is CASSPKGGQGANYGYTF.

The rearrangement joins TRBV3-1 (or the pseudogene TRBV3-2) to TRBJ1-1; 7 positions match TRBD1. The CDR3 is 14 residues long. With V trimmed by 6 bases and J by 4 bases, 8 bases remained unmatched. Germline-derived CDR1 and CDR2 are LGHDT and YNNKEL (reference sequence). The CDR3 region has the DNA TGTGCCAGCAGTATACAGGGGTGGAGCACTGAAGCTTTCTTT. This codes for CASSIQGWSTEAFF.